This T cell receptor (beta chain) was recovered during a study of human T cells and chemical hapten exposure. Study-level findings and limits: TCRs exceeding 1 in 1000 frequency stayed unchanged with DPC sensitization.

Unique molecular identifiers were attached to individual cDNA molecules during library preparation. TCRdb re-derived calls from the 5' RACE reads in MiXCR, one entry per CDR3 protein. Among tens of thousands of distinct CDR3 sequences listed, 15% to 20% were seen once. Germline loops: CDR1 DFQATT, CDR2 SNEGSKA (reference sequence). V lost 3 bases to trimming and J lost 10 bases, with 15 bases between them. This CDR3 spans 12 amino acids. This clonotype was recorded a few times. The target antigen is unknown. Unfractionated whole blood yielded total RNA. The chain uses TRBV20-1 and TRBJ1-1, with D hard to call. The receptor comes from a female donor in good health. The chain's CDR3 is CSARDSSLGAFF. The CDR3 DNA follows: TGCAGTGCTAGGGACTCATCGCTAGGAGCTTTCTTT.